This T cell receptor beta chain stems from a study of blood T cell repertoires in COVID-19. The germline V and J ends were trimmed by 7 bases and 2 bases, with 8 bases remaining between them. The CDR3 length is 12 residues. The V gene's germline CDR1 is LNHDA and CDR2 SQIVND (reference sequence). Assay: immunoSEQ multiplex PCR; the TCRdb copy retains only in-frame clones and omits some. The sample holds more than 90,000 clones; 90% to 95% are singletons and the top ten take roughly a sixth. The chain has TRBV19 and TRBJ1-2; D uncertain. The sample consisted of peripheral blood. The sequence was obtained from a man aged 50-60 years with acute or convalescent COVID-19. The CDR3 reads CASKSGNYGYTF. CDR3 nucleotides: TGTGCCAGTAAGTCGGGAAACTATGGCTACACCTTC.